The 8 T cell receptor beta chains below come from one sample, sequenced in a study of blood T cell repertoires in COVID-19. TCRdb keeps only in-frame clones here, not all; method: immunoSEQ multiplex PCR. The sample has 160,000 or so clones, roughly 86% seen once. The sequencing input was peripheral blood. The receptors originated from a woman in her sixties who had recovered from COVID-19.

CDR3 amino acids: CASSYRGLVSYNEQFF. Written as DNA, the CDR3 is TGTGCCAGCAGTTACAGGGGGCTTGTGTCCTACAATGAGCAGTTCTTC. The chain is built from TRBV6-5 and TRBJ2-1; TRBD1 matches at 7 bases. This CDR3 has 16 amino acids. Trimming cost V 2 bases and J 1 base; bases outside gene matches: 5. Germline loops: CDR1 MNHEY, CDR2 SVGAGI.

The CDR3 nucleotides read TGCGCCAGCAGCTTGACGAGGGACTCTAATGAAAAACTGTTTTTT. Amino acid sequence: CASSLTRDSNEKLFF. This chain connects TRBV5-1 to TRBJ1-4; possible D gene TRBD1, 5 bases. The germline V gene has CDR1 SGHRS and CDR2 YFSETQ. This CDR3 is 15 amino acids long. V shed 1 base and J shed 3 bases, with 10 bases lying between them.

The V gene is TRBV5-1, the J gene TRBJ2-3; 7 nucleotides align to TRBD2. After removal of 0 bases from V and 0 bases from J, the junction contained 4 bases not matched to a gene. Germline CDR1 and CDR2: SGHRS and YFSETQ. The CDR3 totals 16 residues. The CDR3 reads CASSLGASGSTDTQYF. For the CDR3, the DNA is TGCGCCAGCAGCTTGGGAGCTAGCGGTAGCACAGATACGCAGTATTTT.

The genes are TRBV5-1 and TRBJ2-1; D not resolved. V was clipped by 3 bases and J by 6 bases, with 4 bases between them. This CDR3 is 11 amino acids long. Per the germline V gene, CDR1 is SGHRS and CDR2 is YFSETQ. The CDR3 region has the DNA TGCGCCAGCAGCTCTCTCAATGAGCAGTTCTTC. Protein: CASSSLNEQFF.

This chain connects TRBV24-1 to TRBJ2-2; 7 nucleotides line up with TRBD1. CDR1 is KGHDR and CDR2 is SFDVKD in the germline V gene. The CDR3 runs 16 residues. Trimming at V came to 4 bases and at J to 5 bases, leaving 9 bases not matched to a gene. CDR3 in amino acids: CATSDHDRALTGELFF. In nucleotides, the CDR3 is TGTGCCACCAGTGACCATGACAGGGCCTTAACCGGGGAGCTGTTTTTT.

V is TRBV11-3 and J is TRBJ2-1; 7 positions match TRBD1. This CDR3 is 14 amino acids long. Germline assignment: CDR1 SGHNT and CDR2 YENEEA. Germline trimming cut 5 bases from V and 9 bases from J; bases unmatched to any gene: 10. In nucleotides, the CDR3 is TGTGCCAGCAGCCTAGCCAAGGGGGCCGGTGAGCAGTTCTTC. It translates to CASSLAKGAGEQFF.

CDR3 DNA sequence: TGCGCCAGCAGCTTCGCGGGGGGGGTTAGCACAGATACGCAGTATTTT. It codes for CASSFAGGVSTDTQYF. The V and J genes are TRBV5-1 and TRBJ2-3, with 9 nucleotides matching TRBD2. This CDR3 is 16 amino acids long. Germline V lookup: CDR1 SGHRS, CDR2 YFSETQ. J lost 0 bases, V lost 2 bases, and 4 bases had no gene match.

The chain links TRBV6-5 to TRBJ1-2; D is possibly TRBD1 (6 bases). The CDR3 length is 13 residues. The germline V gene has CDR1 MNHEY and CDR2 SVGAGI. V was shortened by 10 bases and J by 7 bases, with 19 bases between the two germline ends. The CDR3 sequence: CAIQIQGAGGYTF. The CDR3 nucleotides are TGTGCCATCCAGATACAGGGAGCAGGTGGCTACACCTTC.